This is a list of T cell receptor beta chains from one sample in a study of blood T cell repertoires in COVID-19. This table comes from immunoSEQ multiplex PCR, and its TCRdb copy is limited to in-frame clones, with some not included. The sample lists under 250,000 clones, about 90% occurring once. Sequencing input: peripheral blood. All receptors derive from a man between 25 and 39 years old with acute or convalescent COVID-19. CDR3s include the opening cysteine and the closing phenylalanine or tryptophan. Each record gives: D gene, J gene, V gene, clone size, CDR3 DNA, CDR3 protein. A D gene is named only where the DNA matches it firmly. Size is omitted from some rows. Given values are once, few, many or a class for expanded clones.

d_call: NA
j_call: TRBJ1-5
v_call: TRBV7-8
clone_size: NA
cdr3_nt: TGTGCCAGCAGCTTACTCGCGGTAAGCAATCAGCCCCAGCATTTT
cdr3_aa: CASSLLAVSNQPQHF

d_call: NA
j_call: TRBJ1-4
v_call: TRBV18
clone_size: NA
cdr3_nt: TGTGCCAGCTCAGGGGGACTTAATGAAAAACTGTTTTTT
cdr3_aa: CASSGGLNEKLFF

d_call: NA
j_call: TRBJ2-3
v_call: TRBV9
clone_size: NA
cdr3_nt: TGTGCCAGCAGCGAAGCGGCGGCGGTGGCAGATACGCAGTATTTT
cdr3_aa: CASSEAAAVADTQYF

d_call: NA
j_call: TRBJ2-5
v_call: TRBV10-1
clone_size: NA
cdr3_nt: TGCGCCAGCACGGCAAGCCTTGAGGGAGAGACCCAGTACTTC
cdr3_aa: CASTASLEGETQYF

d_call: TRBD1
j_call: TRBJ2-7
v_call: TRBV7-3
clone_size: few
cdr3_nt: TGTGCCAGCAGGATCTCGGGACAGGGATCTGAGAGGCAGTACTTC
cdr3_aa: CASRISGQGSERQYF

d_call: TRBD2
j_call: TRBJ2-5
v_call: TRBV11-2
clone_size: NA
cdr3_nt: TGTGCCAGCAGCCGTAGCGGGGGATACCAAGAGACCCAGTACTTC
cdr3_aa: CASSRSGGYQETQYF

d_call: TRBD1
j_call: TRBJ1-5
v_call: TRBV3-1/TRBV3-2
clone_size: NA
cdr3_nt: TGTGCCAGCAGCCACGGACAGGTCAATCAGCCCCAGCATTTT
cdr3_aa: CASSHGQVNQPQHF

d_call: NA
j_call: TRBJ2-2
v_call: TRBV5-1
clone_size: NA
cdr3_nt: TGCGCCAGCAGCCAACTAGCACTTCCCGGGGAGCTGTTTTTT
cdr3_aa: CASSQLALPGELFF

d_call: NA
j_call: TRBJ1-2
v_call: TRBV30
clone_size: NA
cdr3_nt: TGTGCCTGGAGTGGAGTGTACGGCCGTATGGAGATCACCTTC
cdr3_aa: CAWSGVYGRMEITF

d_call: NA
j_call: TRBJ1-2
v_call: TRBV7-3
clone_size: NA
cdr3_nt: TGTGCCAGCAGCCTGGGCACAGGCGACTATGGCTACACCTTC
cdr3_aa: CASSLGTGDYGYTF

d_call: TRBD1
j_call: TRBJ1-3
v_call: TRBV28
clone_size: NA
cdr3_nt: TGTGCCAGCGGAAGGGGGCTCGGAAACACCATATATTTT
cdr3_aa: CASGRGLGNTIYF

d_call: TRBD1
j_call: TRBJ1-6
v_call: TRBV9
clone_size: NA
cdr3_nt: TGTGCCAGCAGCTTGGGACAGGGGGTAAATGCCCTCCACTTT
cdr3_aa: CASSLGQGVNALHF

d_call: NA
j_call: TRBJ2-1
v_call: TRBV6-5
clone_size: NA
cdr3_nt: TGTGCCAGCAGAGCCTCCCGGGGACTGTCCAATGAGCAGTTCTTC
cdr3_aa: CASRASRGLSNEQFF

d_call: NA
j_call: TRBJ1-4
v_call: TRBV5-1
clone_size: NA
cdr3_nt: TGCGCCAGCAGCTTTACAGGTTTTAATGAAAAACTGTTTTTT
cdr3_aa: CASSFTGFNEKLFF